What follows are 14 T cell receptor beta chains derived from one specimen sequenced in a study of molecular identifiers for immune sequencing clone quantification. Using its own MiXCR run on the PCR reads, TCRdb lists one record per CDR3 protein. The table records around 470,000 distinct CDR3 sequences, less than 30% of them present only once. The sample was naive CD8+ T cells from blood, with Jurkat cell RNA spiked in. The subset denotes: FACS-sorted CD8+CD4-CCR7+CD45RA+ naive T cells. Every receptor here comes from a human donor in good health. Some libraries in this study had Jurkat cell RNA spiked in.

This clonotype was observed at least ten times. V gene TRBV20-1 combines with J gene TRBJ2-7; D possibly matches TRBD1 or TRBD2 (5 bases each). The V gene lost 1 base and the J gene lost 0 bases, with 16 bases spanning the gap. CDR3 length equals 16 residues. The germline V gene has CDR1 DFQATT and CDR2 SNEGSKA (reference sequence). This CDR3 is CSARVRRDASSYEQYF. CDR3 bases: TGCAGTGCTAGAGTCCGACGGGACGCGAGCTCCTACGAGCAGTACTTC.

This clonotype has a count of ten or more. The chain links TRBV12-3 or TRBV12-4 to TRBJ1-5; 8 positions agree with TRBD1. The CDR3 covers 14 residues. With 6 bases clipped from V and 4 bases from J, the junction kept 5 bases outside the gene matches. DNA for the CDR3: TGTGCCAGCAGCTCGACAGGGGTGAATCAGCCCCAGCATTTT. Translated, it gives CASSSTGVNQPQHF.

This clonotype has just a few counts. V usage is TRBV10-3 and J usage is TRBJ2-3, with D possibly TRBD2 on 6 matching bases. The V gene's germline CDR1 is ENHRY and CDR2 SYGVKD. The ends were cut back, 2 bases at V and 4 bases at J, with 25 bases in the middle. The CDR3 totals 19 residues. CDR3 in DNA: TGTGCCATCAGTGAGAATGGAGGTAGGAGGGTTCGGGCCCCAGATACGCAGTATTTT. It translates to CAISENGGRRVRAPDTQYF.

This clonotype was counted a few times. The chain is built from TRBV15 and TRBJ2-1, with 9 nucleotides matching TRBD1. The germline CDR1 and CDR2 sequences are LNHNV and YYDKDF (reference sequence). CDR3 length: 15 amino acids. Unmatched junction bases numbered 4, after V lost 3 bases and J lost 4 bases. Here the CDR3 DNA reads TGTGCCACCAGCAGCCTAGGGACAGGGTACAATGAGCAGTTCTTC. Amino acid sequence: CATSSLGTGYNEQFF.

This clonotype occurred many times. A much larger clone is a single base away; this may be a read error. This chain joins TRBV12-3 or TRBV12-4 and TRBJ2-3; D is unclear. V gave up 2 bases and J gave up 2 bases, with 8 bases separating them. The CDR3 has 14 amino acids. DNA for the CDR3: TGTGCCAGCAGTTTAACGGCAGCCACAGATACGCAGTATTTT. Its translation is CASSLTAATDTQYF.

This clonotype was found a few times. Written as DNA, the CDR3 is TGCGCCAGCAGCCTACGTGGACAGGGGCAAGAGACCCAGTACTTC. It codes for CASSLRGQGQETQYF. This sequence joins TRBV4-1 and TRBJ2-5, with 9 positions matching TRBD1. Per the germline V gene, CDR1 is MGHRA and CDR2 is YSYEKL. This CDR3 is 15 amino acids long. Trimming cost V 4 bases and J 2 bases; bases outside gene matches: 5.

The chain has TRBV19 and TRBJ2-7; D is perhaps TRBD2 (6 bases). Germline assignment: CDR1 LNHDA and CDR2 SQIVND (reference sequence). V shed 5 bases and J shed 7 bases, with 18 bases lying between them. There are 14 residues in the CDR3. CDR3 in amino acids: CASSLGGRNLEQYF. The CDR3 coding sequence is TGTGCCAGTAGTTTGGGGGGAAGGAATTTGGAGCAGTACTTC.

This clonotype was seen a few times. This chain uses TRBV7-8 with TRBJ1-4, with 7 positions matching TRBD1. V lost 4 bases, J lost 8 bases, and 22 bases stayed unmatched. The CDR3 spans 19 residues. Germline assignment: CDR1 SGHVS and CDR2 FQNEAQ. The CDR3 DNA reads as TGTGCCAGCAGCTATACTTGGGGAGCGAGACAGGGCGAGAACGAAAAACTGTTTTTT. Translating gives CASSYTWGARQGENEKLFF.

As for this clonotype: At one end, the junction sequence differs from germline, possibly due to a read error. V usage is TRBV30 and J usage is TRBJ1-2, with D perhaps matching TRBD1 (6 bases). Per the germline V gene, CDR1 is GTSNPN and CDR2 is SVGIG (reference sequence). The CDR3 covers 13 residues. CDR3 DNA sequence: TGTGCCTGGAGTGTACAGGGAAGCTATGGCTTCACCTTC. Its protein product is CAWSVQGSYGFTF.

V usage is TRBV6-5 and J usage is TRBJ2-5; D not resolved. V lost 6 bases and J 2 bases, leaving 13 bases between the germline ends. CDR3 length equals 14 residues. The germline CDR1 and CDR2 sequences are MNHEY and SVGAGI. The CDR3 loop reads CASSPSNSQETQYF. The CDR3 region has the DNA TGTGCCAGCAGCCCCTCCAATTCGCAAGAGACCCAGTACTTC.

A few counts support this clonotype. The chain carries TRBV27 and TRBJ1-1, with a weak D call TRBD1 (5 bases). Per germline, CDR1 MNHEY and CDR2 SMNVEV (reference sequence). The CDR3 runs to 13 residues. V lost 2 bases to trimming and J lost 3 bases, with 7 bases between them. CDR3 region: CASSLRQYTEAFF. As DNA, the CDR3 is TGTGCCAGCAGTTTAAGACAGTACACTGAAGCTTTCTTT.

Remarks on this clonotype: The junction and the germline gene differ at one end; a read error may be behind it. The genes are TRBV5-6 and TRBJ2-7; 8 positions match TRBD1. The germline V gene encodes CDR1 SGHDT and CDR2 YYEEEE. CDR3 length: 14 amino acids. CDR3 DNA: TGCGCCAGCAGCTTTAACAGGGGGGTCCACGAGCAGCACTTC. Residues: CASSFNRGVHEQHF.

This clonotype was counted at least ten times. This sequence joins TRBV6-5 and TRBJ1-1, with TRBD1 identical over 7 bases. This CDR3 contains 15 residues. CDR1 is MNHEY and CDR2 is SVGAGI in the germline V gene. The J segment lost 6 bases and the V segment lost 0 bases, leaving 7 bases of the junction unmatched. The CDR3 reads CASSYSDRIASEAFF. The CDR3 DNA follows: TGTGCCAGCAGTTACTCGGACAGGATAGCCTCTGAAGCTTTCTTT.

J is TRBJ1-1 and V is TRBV4-3; D is undetermined. The CDR3 is made up of 16 amino acids. Between the trimmed V and J ends, which lost 5 bases and 5 bases, there was a span of 21 bases. Germline V CDR1 and CDR2: LGHNA, YSLEER. The CDR3 is CASSSGWVKGETEAFF. The CDR3 DNA is TGCGCCAGCAGCTCGGGGTGGGTGAAGGGAGAAACTGAAGCTTTCTTT.